A single sample is the source of the 15 T cell receptor beta chains below, sequenced in a study of blood T cells in healthy people across ages. A second PCR of about 6 to 11 cycles used a sample-barcoded 5' primer and a J-beta primer mix. Using its own MiXCR run on the 5' RACE reads, TCRdb lists one record per CDR3 protein. The sample includes 700,000 to 850,000 distinct CDR3 sequences, about 48% of them seen just once. Sequencing input: blood. These receptors all stem from an elderly man in good health.

The V call is TRBV7-3, the J call TRBJ2-7, with a tentative D call TRBD1 (8 bases). Germline assignment: CDR1 SGHTA and CDR2 FQGTGA. The V end lost 5 bases, the J end lost 5 bases, and 13 bases lay between the germline ends. The CDR3 is 13 residues long. CDR3: CASSRTGRDEQYF. The DNA of the CDR3 is TGTGCCAGCAGCCGGACAGGGAGGGACGAGCAGTACTTC. The full variable domain, with the rest looked up from reference TRBV7-3 and TRBJ2-7, is GAGVSQTPSNKVTEKGKYVELRCDPISGHTALYWYRQSLGQGPEFLIYFQGTGAADDSGLPNDRFFAVRPEGSVSTLKIQRTERGDSAVYLCASSRTGRDEQYFGPGTRLTVT.

This sequence joins TRBV7-9 and TRBJ2-7, with TRBD2 as a possible D gene (6 bases). V lost 5 bases, J lost 3 bases, and 20 bases lay in between. CDR1 is SEHNR, CDR2 FQNEAQ, per germline (reference sequence). The CDR3 runs to 16 residues. CDR3 sequence: CASSQSRELAFYEQYF. The CDR3, as DNA: TGTGCCAGCAGCCAGAGCAGGGAACTAGCTTTCTACGAGCAGTACTTC.

The chain is built from TRBV24-1 and TRBJ2-5; possible D gene TRBD1, 6 bases. This CDR3 contains 15 residues. The germline V gene has CDR1 KGHDR and CDR2 SFDVKD. V was cut by 3 bases and J by 5 bases, with 15 bases left in between. CDR3 sequence (DNA): TGTGCCACCAGTGATGGCGGTACAGGGTTTGAGACCCAGTACTTC. Translation gives CATSDGGTGFETQYF.

This clonotype was found a few times. The chain combines TRBV7-2 with TRBJ1-1; 9 positions match TRBD1. The CDR3 length is 14 residues. Germline CDR1 and CDR2: SGHTA and FQGNSA. The J segment lost 5 bases and the V segment lost 4 bases, leaving 5 bases of the junction unmatched. The CDR3 loop reads CASSSGTGKTEAFF. The DNA of the CDR3 is TGTGCCAGCAGCTCCGGGACAGGGAAAACTGAAGCTTTCTTT.

The chain couples TRBV10-3 to TRBJ1-1, with 8 bases identical to TRBD1. V gave up 5 bases and J gave up 0 bases; unmatched junction bases: 11. The CDR3 totals 17 residues. CDR1 is ENHRY and CDR2 is SYGVKD in the germline V gene. The CDR3 loop reads CAISPGQAFGMNTEAFF. The CDR3 DNA follows: TGTGCCATCAGTCCGGGACAGGCCTTTGGTATGAACACTGAAGCTTTCTTT.

In regard to this clonotype: A much larger clonotype is one base distant, so this may be a read error. V gene TRBV10-3 combines with J gene TRBJ2-5, with 9 bases identical to TRBD2. The J segment lost 11 bases and the V segment lost 10 bases, leaving 20 bases of the junction unmatched. The length of the CDR3 is 15 residues. The germline V gene has CDR1 ENHRY and CDR2 SYGVKD. CDR3: CATDFGSGSVNEQYF. The CDR3 DNA reads as TGTGCCACTGACTTTGGTAGCGGGAGTGTAAATGAGCAGTACTTC.

The chain is built from TRBV5-1 and TRBJ2-7; 10 nucleotides match TRBD2. In germline, CDR1 is SGHRS, CDR2 YFSETQ. CDR3 length: 15 amino acids. With 0 bases clipped from V and 3 bases from J, the junction kept 3 bases outside the gene matches. The CDR3 is CASSLASGRVYEQYF. For the CDR3, the DNA is TGCGCCAGCAGCTTGGCCAGCGGGAGGGTCTACGAGCAGTACTTC.

This clonotype was observed once. The chain carries TRBV6-2 or TRBV6-3 and TRBJ1-1, with a possible D match to TRBD1 (5 bases). This CDR3 is 14 amino acids long. Trimming took off 6 bases at V and 5 bases at J, with 16 bases between the two ends. Germline CDR1 is MNHEY and CDR2 is SVGEGT. The CDR3: CASRNGGWRTEAFF. CDR3 nucleotides: TGTGCCAGCAGGAACGGGGGTTGGCGAACTGAAGCTTTCTTT.

The rearrangement links TRBV13 to TRBJ2-5; no firm D call. The DNA matches TRBJ2-7 better at its end, which makes the J call doubtful. CDR3 size: 15 residues. The germline CDR1 and CDR2 sequences are PRHDT and FYEKMQ (reference sequence). CDR3 nucleotides: TGTGCCAGCAGCCGATTAAAGTCCCTATCCTACGAGCAGTACTTC. This sequence encodes CASSRLKSLSYEQYF.

The V call is TRBV5-1, the J call TRBJ2-7, with TRBD1 matching over 7 bases. The germline V gene encodes CDR1 SGHRS and CDR2 YFSETQ. The CDR3 covers 15 residues. Trimming cost V 0 bases and J 7 bases; bases outside gene matches: 10. The CDR3 coding sequence is TGCGCCAGCAGCTTGGGGGGGACAGAGTACAATGAGCAGTACTTC. Protein: CASSLGGTEYNEQYF. The complete variable domain, with remaining parts taken from reference TRBV5-1 and TRBJ2-7, reads KAGVTQTPRYLIKTRGQQVTLSCSPISGHRSVSWYQQTPGQGLQFLFEYFSETQRNKGNFPGRFSGRQFSNSRSEMNVSTLELGDSALYLCASSLGGTEYNEQYFGPGTRLTVT.

At least ten counts were recorded for this clonotype. The J gene is TRBJ2-7, the V gene TRBV12-3 or TRBV12-4; TRBD2 agrees at 11 bases. The CDR3 contains 13 residues. The V gene end was trimmed by 6 bases and the J gene end by 3 bases; junction bases not matched to a gene: 1. The CDR3 DNA sequence: TGTGCCAGCAGACTAGCGGGAGACTACGAGCAGTACTTC. This gives the protein CASRLAGDYEQYF.

The chain couples TRBV27 to TRBJ2-1; 13 bases align to TRBD2. Germline V gene lookup returns CDR1 MNHEY and CDR2 SMNVEV (reference sequence). The CDR3 sequence is 16 residues long. J lost 9 bases, V lost 9 bases, and 14 bases had no gene match. CDR3 in amino acids: CASGLAGAPARGEQFF. Here the CDR3 DNA reads TGTGCCAGTGGACTAGCGGGAGCCCCCGCCCGGGGTGAGCAGTTCTTC.

This clonotype was recorded only once. The J gene is TRBJ2-5, the V gene TRBV14, with TRBD2 matching 7 bases. This CDR3 is 15 amino acids long. The germline CDR1 and CDR2 sequences are SGHDN and FVKESK. The ends lost 4 bases at V and 11 bases at J; junction bases unmatched: 16. The CDR3 here is CASSPRLAAFGEQYF. CDR3 DNA sequence: TGTGCCAGCAGCCCTAGACTAGCTGCGTTCGGTGAGCAGTACTTC.

CDR3 loop: CSAAGSEGYTF. DNA of the CDR3: TGCAGCGCTGCAGGGTCGGAAGGCTACACCTTC. The chain links TRBV29-1 to TRBJ1-2; possibly TRBD1 for D (5 bases). CDR1 and CDR2 (germline): SQVTM, ANQGSEA. The CDR3 is made up of 11 amino acids. The V and J ends lost 7 bases and 8 bases respectively, with 14 bases between them.

This clonotype was seen a handful of times. This chain joins TRBV7-9 and TRBJ2-7; TRBD2 matches at 7 bases. V lost 5 bases, J lost 3 bases, and 10 bases stayed unmatched. Germline assignment: CDR1 SEHNR and CDR2 FQNEAQ (reference sequence). This CDR3 is 15 amino acids long. The CDR3 protein is CASSALGAGNYEQYF. The CDR3 bases are TGTGCCAGCAGCGCCCTGGGAGCGGGGAACTACGAGCAGTACTTC.